The 9 T cell receptor beta chains listed next were all sequenced from one sample in a study of CD8+ T cells in alopecia areata. Markers including CD4, CD8alpha, NKG2D and NKG2ACE guided sorting of pooled cutaneous lymph node cells. cDNA serving as the sequencing template came from extracted, reverse transcribed RNA. Profiling relied on immunoSEQ multiplex PCR, and the TCRdb table lists in-frame clones only, not all of them. Observed are 270,000 or so clones, no singletons, with the top ten taking roughly 1.2%. Sequences were obtained from CD4+ T cells sorted from a lymph node. The source of these receptors is a C3H/HeJ mouse with alopecia areata. The mice in this strain carry MHC haplotype H2-k.

About this clone itself: Mouse names are used for the genes. Read data end 4 residues before the CDR3 end; the end is taken from the germline J gene. This sample includes further DNA sequences coding for the same CDR3. This sequence joins TRBV1 and TRBJ2-5; perhaps TRBD1 as D (5 bases). CDR3 size: 15 residues. Trimming stripped 0 bases from V and 3 bases from J, with 10 bases between. Germline V CDR1 and CDR2: NSQYPW, LRSPGD (reference sequence). The CDR3 bases that were read are TGCACCTGCAGTGCAGATCCCCAGGGTCAAGAC. It translates to CTCSADPQGQD. The CDR3 as a whole reads CTCSADPQGQDTQYF.

Of note for this clone: Gene labels here are mouse ones. Coverage ceases 4 residues before the CDR3 finishes, and the germline J gene fills in the end. This sample also contains other DNA sequences that code for the same CDR3. The J gene is TRBJ2-1, the V gene TRBV13-1; D is perhaps TRBD1 (5 bases). Germline loops: CDR1 NSHNY, CDR2 SYGAGN. The CDR3 consists of 14 residues. Between the trimmed V and J ends, which lost 2 bases and 1 base, there was a span of 7 bases. CDR3 DNA (partial): TGTGCCAGCAGTGACCAGGGAAACTATGCT. Its translation: CASSDQGNYA. The entire CDR3 protein is CASSDQGNYAEQFF.

This clone turned up a few times. Mouse gene names and germline throughout. With the read ending 4 residues before the CDR3 end, the germline J gene is used to fill in that end. This rearrangement joins TRBV19 to TRBJ1-2, with TRBD1 matching over 9 bases. The CDR3 is 14 amino acids. The germline gives CDR1 FNHDT, CDR2 SITEND (reference sequence). J gave up 3 bases and V 2 bases, and 2 bases lay outside the gene matches. CDR3: CASSIRTGDSDYTF. Incomplete CDR3 DNA: TGTGCCAGCAGTATTCGGACAGGGGACTCC. The full variable domain, its missing parts supplied by reference TRBV19 and TRBJ1-2, is GGIITQTPKFLIGQEGQKLTLKCQQNFNHDTMYWYRQDSGKGLRLIYYSITENDLQKGDLSEGYDASREKKSSFSLTVTSAQKNEMAVFLCASSIRTGDSDYTFGSGTRLLVI.

This clone was seen a few times. Any gene name here is a mouse gene name. The sequenced fragment ends 4 residues before the CDR3 boundary, so the rest is inferred from the germline J gene. The rearrangement links TRBV14 to TRBJ2-1, with TRBD1 matching 11 bases. V trimming: 4 bases; J trimming: 3 bases; junction bases outside the gene matches: 6. CDR3 size: 16 residues. Germline CDR1 and CDR2: SGHDT and FRDEAV. The part of the CDR3 DNA that was read is TGTGCCAGCAGTGGACAGGGGGCTAGGGGCTATGCT. Translation gives CASSGQGARGYA. The entire CDR3 protein is CASSGQGARGYAEQFF.

This clone was seen only a few times. Genes here carry mouse names. The sequenced fragment ends 4 residues before the CDR3 boundary, so the rest is inferred from the germline J gene. Additional DNA sequences in this sample encode the identical CDR3. V gene TRBV19 combines with J gene TRBJ2-2; 7 bases line up with TRBD1. Germline V gene data show CDR1 as FNHDT and CDR2 as SITEND (reference sequence). CDR3 length equals 17 residues. V was clipped by 2 bases and J by 1 base; unmatched bases: 8. Here the CDR3 reads CASSMGDRALNTGQLYF. The CDR3 bases that were read are TGTGCCAGCAGTATGGGAGACAGGGCCTTAAACACCGGG.

In the case of this clone: Genes and germline are mouse. The DNA ends 4 residues before the CDR3 does, and the rest of the CDR3 is filled in from the germline J gene. The same CDR3 arises from other DNA sequences in this sample as well. V is TRBV19 and J is TRBJ1-1; 8 positions match TRBD1. With 3 bases clipped from V and 0 bases from J, the junction kept 1 base outside the gene matches. CDR3 length: 14 residues. CDR1 FNHDT and CDR2 SITEND come from the germline V gene (reference sequence). CDR3 DNA (partial): TGTGCCAGCAGTAGGGACAGGTCAAACACA. This gives the protein CASSRDRSNT. In full, the CDR3 is CASSRDRSNTEVFF. The whole variable domain, filled in from reference TRBV19 and TRBJ1-1, reads GGIITQTPKFLIGQEGQKLTLKCQQNFNHDTMYWYRQDSGKGLRLIYYSITENDLQKGDLSEGYDASREKKSSFSLTVTSAQKNEMAVFLCASSRDRSNTEVFFGKGTRLTVV.

Notes on this clone: The germline and genes are mouse ones. The read ends 4 residues before the CDR3 terminus; that terminus is restored from the germline J gene. The rearrangement uses TRBV19 and TRBJ2-1; D is uncertain. Germline CDR1 and CDR2: FNHDT and SITEND (reference sequence). The CDR3 spans 12 residues. CDR3 residues: CASSITHPEQFF. Partial CDR3 DNA: TGTGCCAGCAGTATAACACACCCT.

Points on this clone: The gene symbols are mouse symbols. The CDR3 goes on 4 residues after the read ends, and that part is filled in from the germline J gene. The chain couples TRBV13-1 to TRBJ2-5; D is unresolved. CDR1 and CDR2 (germline): NSHNY, SYGAGN. The CDR3 covers 14 residues. V dropped 0 bases and J dropped 0 bases, with 5 bases sitting between them. Here the CDR3 reads CASSDAYNQDTQYF. The part of the CDR3 DNA that was read is TGTGCCAGCAGTGATGCATATAACCAAGAC.

Notes on this clone: Each gene name is a mouse one. The read gets to within 4 residues of the CDR3 end, and the germline J gene fills in the rest. The V gene is TRBV14, the J gene TRBJ2-5; 10 bases align to TRBD2. V lost 4 bases to trimming and J lost 0 bases; unmatched junction nucleotides: 5. Per the germline V gene, CDR1 is SGHDT and CDR2 is FRDEAV. The CDR3 contains 16 residues. The CDR3 is CASSRRTGGNQDTQYF. The sequenced part of the CDR3 DNA is TGTGCCAGCAGTCGACGGACTGGGGGTAACCAAGAC.